This entry lists 19 T cell receptor beta chains sequenced from one sample in a study of blood T cell repertoires in COVID-19. TCRdb's table, derived via immunoSEQ multiplex PCR, lists solely in-frame clones and lacks some. The data show around 46,000 clones, about nine tenths seen once. Sequenced: peripheral blood. These receptors all come from a woman of 80 years or more with COVID-19, enrolled during active disease.

This sequence joins TRBV5-1 and TRBJ1-2, with TRBD1 matching 7 bases. Germline CDR1 SGHRS, CDR2 YFSETQ. With 2 bases clipped from V and 5 bases from J, the junction kept 15 bases outside the gene matches. The CDR3 runs 17 residues. DNA of the CDR3: TGCGCCAGCAGCTTTCGGTCGGCCGGGACAGAACCTTATGGCTACACCTTC. Translated, it gives CASSFRSAGTEPYGYTF.

The gene calls are TRBV25-1 and TRBJ1-3; TRBD1 aligns across 9 bases. The CDR3 contains 17 residues. V lost 5 bases and J lost 8; bases outside the gene matches: 16. Germline assignment: CDR1 MGHDK and CDR2 SYGVNS. CDR3 residues: CASSPQSRWTGVYTIYF. The CDR3 DNA follows: TGTGCCAGCAGTCCTCAAAGCCGTTGGACAGGGGTATACACCATATATTTT.

The rearrangement uses TRBV2 and TRBJ2-7, with TRBD2 matching over 14 bases. V shed 4 bases, J shed 4 bases, and the junction held 6 bases outside the gene matches. The CDR3 covers 16 residues. Germline V lookup: CDR1 SNHLY, CDR2 FYNNEI. CDR3 in amino acids: CASSAPGLAGVYEQYF. The CDR3 DNA reads as TGTGCCAGCAGTGCGCCGGGACTAGCGGGAGTTTACGAGCAGTACTTC.

This chain connects TRBV5-4 to TRBJ2-3; 15 bases are a match to TRBD2. The CDR3 totals 17 residues. J lost 6 bases, V lost 4 bases, and 9 bases had no gene match. Germline values: CDR1 SGHNT, CDR2 YYREEE (reference sequence). The CDR3 nucleotides read TGTGCCAGCAGCCCCGGGACTAGCGGGAGGTCGGGGGATACGCAGTATTTT. This codes for CASSPGTSGRSGDTQYF.

V and J are TRBV28 and TRBJ2-1; D gene ambiguous. The CDR3 runs to 15 residues. The V and J ends lost 6 bases and 0 bases respectively, with 12 bases between them. CDR1 MDHEN and CDR2 SYDVKM come from the germline V gene. The CDR3 is CASSLHSSSYNEQFF. Written as DNA, the CDR3 is TGTGCCAGCAGCCTCCATAGTAGCTCCTACAATGAGCAGTTCTTC. Drawing the rest from reference TRBV28 and TRBJ2-1, the complete variable domain is DVKVTQSSRYLVKRTGEKVFLECVQDMDHENMFWYRQDPGLGLRLIYFSYDVKMKEKGDIPEGYSVSREKKERFSLILESASTNQTSMYLCASSLHSSSYNEQFFGPGTRLTVL.

The chain uses TRBV18 and TRBJ2-7, with a weak D call TRBD2 (5 bases). V dropped 5 bases and J dropped 2 bases, with 7 bases sitting between them. The CDR3 has 12 residues. From germline, CDR1 is KGHSH and CDR2 LQKENI. CDR3 in amino acids: CASSETTYEQYF. CDR3 sequence (DNA): TGTGCCAGCTCAGAGACTACCTACGAGCAGTACTTC.

Regarding this clone: Its ends do not fully match the called genes, so a read error is possible. The rearrangement links TRBV9 to TRBJ1-1; maybe TRBD1 (5 bases). Germline loops: CDR1 SGDLS, CDR2 YYNGEE. This CDR3 spans 13 amino acids. The CDR3 loop reads CASSGTTGHPRAF. The CDR3 DNA reads TGTGCCAGCAGCGGGACTACCGGACACCCCAGGGCCTTT.

V and J are TRBV19 and TRBJ2-2, with D perhaps matching TRBD2 (6 bases). Germline CDR1 and CDR2: LNHDA and SQIVND (reference sequence). V was shortened by 8 bases and J by 4 bases, with 17 bases between the two germline ends. The CDR3 covers 15 residues. The CDR3 region has the DNA TGTGCCAGTCGAATCGGGAGCCAGGGCACCGGGGAGCTGTTTTTT. It yields the protein CASRIGSQGTGELFF.

This clone was picked up one time. The V gene is TRBV9, the J gene TRBJ1-6; 8 bases are a match to TRBD1. This CDR3 has 16 amino acids. V shed 4 bases and J 6 bases; nucleotides not matched to a gene: 9. Germline CDR1 is SGDLS and CDR2 is YYNGEE. CDR3 sequence: CASSTPQGALNSPLHF. The CDR3 DNA reads TGTGCCAGCAGCACCCCCCAGGGGGCGCTTAATTCACCCCTCCACTTT.

There are a few counts of this clone. This rearrangement joins TRBV7-9 to TRBJ2-1, with TRBD2 matching over 7 bases. The junction had 13 bases not matched to a gene; V was cut back by 4 bases and J by 7 bases. The CDR3 sequence is 16 residues long. Germline-derived CDR1 and CDR2 are SEHNR and FQNEAQ (reference sequence). The CDR3 reads CASSSRPGGPKNEQFF. The CDR3 region has the DNA TGTGCCAGCAGCTCACGACCGGGGGGACCCAAGAATGAGCAGTTCTTC.

This chain uses TRBV6-5 with TRBJ2-7; 7 bases agree with TRBD1. Germline V gene lookup returns CDR1 MNHEY and CDR2 SVGAGI. The CDR3 sequence is 15 residues long. J lost 0 bases, V lost 4 bases, and 6 bases had no gene match. As DNA, the CDR3 is TGTGCCAGCAGTTCCCTCGGGACAGTCTCCTACGAGCAGTACTTC. It codes for CASSSLGTVSYEQYF.

The chain couples TRBV24-1 to TRBJ2-1, with 11 bases identical to TRBD1. This CDR3 region has 16 residues. Unmatched junction bases numbered 4, after V lost 3 bases and J lost 4 bases. Germline V CDR1 and CDR2: KGHDR, SFDVKD. Written as DNA, the CDR3 is TGTGCCACCAGTGATCTGGGGACAGGGGGATACAATGAGCAGTTCTTC. This encodes CATSDLGTGGYNEQFF.

The V and J genes are TRBV28 and TRBJ2-7, with D uncertain. Germline loops: CDR1 MDHEN, CDR2 SYDVKM. This CDR3 has 12 residues. Trimming shortened V by 1 base and J by 3 bases, and 4 bases separated the two germline ends. The CDR3 bases are TGTGCCAGCAGTTTATCCGGCTACGAGCAGTACTTC. Translating gives CASSLSGYEQYF.

This chain connects TRBV6-5 to TRBJ1-1; no clear D. From germline, CDR1 is MNHEY and CDR2 SVGAGI. Trimming removed 0 bases at V and 1 base at J, with 9 bases between. This CDR3 has 15 amino acids. CDR3 in DNA: TGTGCCAGCAGTTACTCGGCCGGGAGGAACACTGAAGCTTTCTTT. Translated: CASSYSAGRNTEAFF.

The DNA for the CDR3 is TGTGCCAGCAGCGGCCCTCTGACCGGGACAGGGCGGGAGACCCAGTACTTC. Translating it yields CASSGPLTGTGRETQYF. The chain recombines TRBV3-1 (or the pseudogene TRBV3-2) with TRBJ2-5, with 9 nucleotides matching TRBD1. Germline V CDR1 and CDR2: LGHDT, YNNKEL (reference sequence). Losses at the gene ends were 5 bases for V and 5 bases for J; bases not matched to a gene: 15. The CDR3 spans 17 residues.

The CDR3 protein is CASSLRGSRRGPDTQYF. CDR3 sequence (DNA): TGTGCCAGCAGCTTAAGGGGAAGCAGGAGGGGGCCAGATACGCAGTATTTT. The chain couples TRBV7-2 to TRBJ2-3, with D perhaps TRBD1 (7 bases). This CDR3 spans 17 amino acids. With 2 bases removed from V and 4 bases from J, the gap between germline ends came to 19 bases. Germline V gives CDR1 SGHTA, CDR2 FQGNSA. The full variable domain, with the rest looked up from reference TRBV7-2 and TRBJ2-3, is GAGVSQSPSNKVTEKGKDVELRCDPISGHTALYWYRQSLGQGLEFLIYFQGNSAPDKSGLPSDRFSAERTGGSVSTLTIQRTQQEDSAVYLCASSLRGSRRGPDTQYFGPGTRLTVL.

This chain joins TRBV18 and TRBJ1-2; 9 bases match TRBD1. The CDR3 consists of 14 residues. CDR1 is KGHSH and CDR2 is LQKENI in the germline V gene. The ends lost 5 bases at V and 4 bases at J; junction bases unmatched: 5. Here the CDR3 DNA reads TGTGCCAGCTCAACAACAGGGGGCCCCTATGGCTACACCTTC. It specifies CASSTTGGPYGYTF.

This chain uses TRBV6-6 with TRBJ2-7; 7 nucleotides agree with TRBD1. Germline CDR1 and CDR2: MNHNY and SVGAGI (reference sequence). CDR3 size: 16 residues. V was clipped by 5 bases and J by 7 bases; unmatched bases: 17. The CDR3, as DNA: TGTGCCAGCAGTCGAACTCAAGGGGGCGATCTCTGGGAGCAGTACTTC. This sequence encodes CASSRTQGGDLWEQYF.

The J gene is TRBJ2-3, the V gene TRBV6-5; no definite D call. The CDR3 spans 11 residues. V lost 6 bases and J 4 bases, leaving 5 bases between the germline ends. Per the germline V gene, CDR1 is MNHEY and CDR2 is SVGAGI. CDR3: CASSQSDTQYF. The DNA for the CDR3 is TGTGCCAGCAGCCAGTCAGATACGCAGTATTTT.